The entry that follows covers one T cell receptor (beta chain) sequence. The data derive from a study of blood T cell repertoires in COVID-19. At the level of the study: Spain, Italy and the United States supplied samples that represented acute and convalescent COVID-19. In each case, the material was cDNA or gDNA derived from T cells, B-cell-depleted T cells, or PBMCs.

Trimming removed 2 bases from V and 3 bases from J, with 7 bases in between. Germline V gives CDR1 WNHNN, CDR2 SYGVQD (reference sequence). The CDR3 is 14 amino acids. In the original analysis: Estimates of nucleated cell counts were drawn from the amplification of reference gene primers. Clones were read by immunoSEQ multiplex PCR, and TCRdb kept only the in-frame ones, dropping some. The V and J calls and clone size were taken over from that table, and D and trimming were inferred from the DNA. Of about 280,000 clones listed, roughly nine tenths are singletons. The specimen was peripheral blood. The rearrangement uses TRBV10-1 and TRBJ2-2; TRBD1 is a possible D gene (5 bases). The clonotype comes from a man between 35 and 55 years old with active or convalescent COVID-19. CDR3 sequence reads: CASSEGADTGELFF. CDR3 bases: TGCGCCAGCAGTGAGGGGGCTGACACCGGGGAGCTGTTTTTT.